Below, 15 T cell receptor beta chains from the same sample are listed, as sequenced in a study of metastatic and nonmetastatic thyroid tumors. Through MiXCR, TCRdb re-clonotyped the PCR reads. The table has about 12,000 clones, approximately 30% seen once. Ahead of thyroid surgery, no patient had received treatment of any kind. Material for sequencing was tumor tissue. The receptor set was obtained from a male donor with papillary thyroid cancer or a benign thyroid nodule (not recorded which). Some clones in this sample may be carry-over from other donors' samples.

As for this clone: This may stem from a read error, because a much larger clone lies one nucleotide away. The chain couples TRBV7-6 to TRBJ2-5; no firm D call. The V gene's germline CDR1 is SGHVS and CDR2 FNYEAQ. This CDR3 comprises 13 residues. Here the CDR3 DNA reads TGTGCCAGCAGCCGCGACTCTCAAGAGACCCATTACTTC. Its protein product is CASSRDSQETHYF. Using reference TRBV7-6 and TRBJ2-5 for the parts outside the CDR3, the full variable domain is GAGVSQSPRYKVTKRGQDVALRCDPISGHVSLYWYRQALGQGPEFLTYFNYEAQQDKSGLPNDRFSAERPEGSISTLTIQRTEQRDSAMYRCASSRDSQETHYFGPGTRLLVL.

This clone was detected only a few times. The gene calls are TRBV11-2 and TRBJ1-4; TRBD1 aligns across 8 bases. Trimming removed 1 base from V and 5 bases from J; junction bases left unmatched: 0. Germline assignment: CDR1 SGHAT and CDR2 FQNNGV. This CDR3 has 14 amino acids. The CDR3 sequence is CASSLGQGNEKLFF. Written as DNA, the CDR3 is TGTGCCAGCAGCTTAGGACAGGGGAATGAAAAACTGTTTTTT.

The table lists this clone with a few counts. The gene calls are TRBV24-1 and TRBJ2-7; D is perhaps TRBD1 (6 bases). The ends were cut back, 3 bases at V and 3 bases at J, with 8 bases in the middle. Germline CDR1 is KGHDR and CDR2 is SFDVKD. The CDR3 contains 13 residues. The DNA of the CDR3 is TGTGCCACCAGTGATCACAGGGACTACGAGCAGTACTTC. Translating gives CATSDHRDYEQYF.

The table lists this clone with many counts. The sample holds other DNA sequences that translate to the same CDR3. V gene TRBV7-6 combines with J gene TRBJ2-7; 10 bases agree with TRBD2. In germline, CDR1 is SGHVS, CDR2 FNYEAQ. The CDR3 totals 15 residues. Trimming removed 5 bases from V and 3 bases from J; junction bases left unmatched: 7. The CDR3: CASSLSGGGLYEQYF. The CDR3 coding sequence is TGTGCCAGCAGCCTAAGCGGGGGGGGCCTCTACGAGCAGTACTTC.

The chain recombines TRBV6-1 with TRBJ2-7; 11 bases map to TRBD1. J was trimmed by 5 bases and V by 0 bases; bases with no gene match: 6. The CDR3 loop spans 16 amino acids. Germline values: CDR1 MNHNS, CDR2 SASEGT. The CDR3 DNA reads TGTGCCAGCAGTGAAGCCCGACGGGACAGGGGGAACGAGCAGTACTTC. Amino acids: CASSEARRDRGNEQYF.

There are a few counts of this clone. The CDR3 DNA is TGCAGTGCTAGGACTAGCGGGAGGGGGACGTACGAGCAGTACTTC. Amino acid sequence: CSARTSGRGTYEQYF. This chain joins TRBV20-1 and TRBJ2-7, with 14 bases that match TRBD2. J gave up 4 bases and V 3 bases, and 5 bases lay outside the gene matches. Looked up from germline, CDR1 is DFQATT and CDR2 is SNEGSKA (reference sequence). This CDR3 contains 15 residues.

There are many counts of this clone. This sequence joins TRBV20-1 and TRBJ2-7; the D gene could be TRBD1 or TRBD2 (5 bases each). Germline V gives CDR1 DFQATT, CDR2 SNEGSKA (reference sequence). Trimming stripped 1 base from V and 3 bases from J, with 13 bases between. This CDR3 is built from 14 residues. The DNA for the CDR3 is TGCAGTGCTAGAGCCCCAGGGACGGACTACGAGCAGTACTTC. This sequence encodes CSARAPGTDYEQYF.

The V and J genes are TRBV27 and TRBJ2-7, with D possibly TRBD1 on 6 matching bases. Trimming removed 6 bases from V and 5 bases from J, with 14 bases in between. Germline-derived CDR1 and CDR2 are MNHEY and SMNVEV (reference sequence). This CDR3 has 13 residues. CDR3 sequence (DNA): TGTGCCAGCAGAATTTCAGGGGACCACGAGCAGTACTTC. It is translated as CASRISGDHEQYF.

The V and J genes are TRBV11-1 and TRBJ2-2; 7 bases are shared with TRBD2. J gave up 6 bases and V 1 base, and 8 bases lay outside the gene matches. This CDR3 has 16 residues. The germline V gene encodes CDR1 SGHAT and CDR2 FQDESV (reference sequence). Here the CDR3 DNA reads TGTGCCAGCAGCTTAGGTACACGCGGGGGACCCGGGGAGCTGTTTTTT. Its translation: CASSLGTRGGPGELFF.

V gene TRBV11-2 combines with J gene TRBJ2-7, with D tentatively TRBD2 (6 bases). There are 14 residues in the CDR3. The germline V and J ends were trimmed by 1 base and 2 bases, with 9 bases remaining between them. The germline gives CDR1 SGHAT, CDR2 FQNNGV. The CDR3 DNA follows: TGTGCCAGCAGCTTAGCGGAGGGAACCTACGAGCAGTACTTC. It codes for CASSLAEGTYEQYF.

The sample holds a few counts of this clone. This rearrangement joins TRBV28 to TRBJ1-2, with D uncertain. The CDR3 extends over 12 amino acids. The germline gives CDR1 MDHEN, CDR2 SYDVKM. Trimming cost V 2 bases and J 3 bases, with 4 bases left between them. CDR3 region: CASSLGDYGYTF. The CDR3 DNA follows: TGTGCCAGCAGTTTAGGAGACTATGGCTACACCTTC.

This clone is judged large. The chain employs TRBV20-1 and TRBJ2-2, with 10 positions matching TRBD2. With 2 bases clipped from V and 3 bases from J, the junction kept 0 bases outside the gene matches. From germline, CDR1 is DFQATT and CDR2 SNEGSKA (reference sequence). The CDR3 loop spans 14 amino acids. This CDR3 is CSARLAGDTGELFF. The CDR3, as DNA: TGCAGTGCTAGACTAGCGGGAGACACCGGGGAGCTGTTTTTT.

This clone was observed a few times. V usage is TRBV6-1 and J usage is TRBJ2-3, with TRBD2 matching 14 bases. Germline lookup yields CDR1 MNHNS and CDR2 SASEGT. The V gene end was trimmed by 7 bases and the J gene end by 6 bases; junction bases not matched to a gene: 6. The CDR3 has 15 residues. The CDR3 is CASTGLAGGGDTQYF. The CDR3 nucleotides are TGTGCCAGCACCGGACTAGCGGGGGGCGGGGATACGCAGTATTTT.

V gene TRBV27 combines with J gene TRBJ1-6; TRBD1 is a possible D gene (5 bases). The CDR3 loop spans 13 amino acids. V lost 5 bases and J lost 9, with 11 bases in between. Germline CDR1 is MNHEY and CDR2 is SMNVEV (reference sequence). CDR3 protein: CASSGGAGSPLHF. The CDR3 bases are TGTGCCAGCAGTGGTGGGGCGGGTTCACCCCTCCACTTT.

The chain employs TRBV30 and TRBJ2-2, with 9 bases fitting TRBD2. CDR1 and CDR2 (germline): GTSNPN, SVGIG (reference sequence). Trimming took 3 bases from V and 6 from J; bases not matched to a gene: 14. The CDR3 runs 17 residues. DNA for the CDR3: TGTGCCTGGAGCTCTAACTCACCGGGACTAGCATCCGGGGAGCTGTTTTTT. Protein sequence: CAWSSNSPGLASGELFF.